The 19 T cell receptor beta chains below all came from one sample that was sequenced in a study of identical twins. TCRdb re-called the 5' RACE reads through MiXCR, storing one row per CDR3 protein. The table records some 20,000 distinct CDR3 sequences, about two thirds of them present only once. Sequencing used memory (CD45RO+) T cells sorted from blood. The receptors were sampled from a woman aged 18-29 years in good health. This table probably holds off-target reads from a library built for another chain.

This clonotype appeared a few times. The CDR3 nucleotides are TGTGCCAGCGGCAGACTCTACGAGCAGTACTTC. Amino acid sequence: CASGRLYEQYF. This chain connects TRBV2 to TRBJ2-7; no clear D gene. V gave up 8 bases and J gave up 3 bases, with 8 bases separating them. CDR3 length: 11 residues. Germline values: CDR1 SNHLY, CDR2 FYNNEI. Full variable domain (rest looked up from reference TRBV2 and TRBJ2-7): EPEVTQTPSHQVTQMGQEVILRCVPISNHLYFYWYRQILGQKVEFLVSFYNNEISEKSEIFDDQFSVERPDGSNFTLKIRSTKLEDSAMYFCASGRLYEQYFGPGTRLTVT.

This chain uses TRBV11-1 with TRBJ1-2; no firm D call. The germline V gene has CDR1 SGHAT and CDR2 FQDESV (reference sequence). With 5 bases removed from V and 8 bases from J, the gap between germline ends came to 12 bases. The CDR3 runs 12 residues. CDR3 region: CASSRPSSGYTF. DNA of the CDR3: TGTGCCAGCAGCCGACCTTCAAGCGGCTACACCTTC.

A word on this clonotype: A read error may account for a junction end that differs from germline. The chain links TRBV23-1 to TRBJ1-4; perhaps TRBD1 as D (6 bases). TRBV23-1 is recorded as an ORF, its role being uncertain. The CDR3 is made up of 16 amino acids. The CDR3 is CASSRRLQGGNEKLFF. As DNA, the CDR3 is TGTGCCAGCAGCCGTCGATTACAGGGAGGAAACGAAAAACTGTTTTTT.

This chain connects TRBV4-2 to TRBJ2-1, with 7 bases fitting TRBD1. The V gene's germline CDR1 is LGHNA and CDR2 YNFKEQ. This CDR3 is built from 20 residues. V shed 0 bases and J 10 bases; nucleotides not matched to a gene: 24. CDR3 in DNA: TGTGCCAGCAGCCAAGATTCCCCGGGACAGCAGGCCGCCCGGGTTCGGGAGCAGTTCTTC. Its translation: CASSQDSPGQQAARVREQFF.

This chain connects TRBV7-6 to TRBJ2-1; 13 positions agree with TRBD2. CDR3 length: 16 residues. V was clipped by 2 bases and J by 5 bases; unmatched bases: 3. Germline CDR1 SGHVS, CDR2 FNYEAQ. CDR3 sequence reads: CASSLRGLAGNNEQFF. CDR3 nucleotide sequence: TGTGCCAGCAGCTTAAGGGGACTAGCGGGAAACAATGAGCAGTTCTTC.

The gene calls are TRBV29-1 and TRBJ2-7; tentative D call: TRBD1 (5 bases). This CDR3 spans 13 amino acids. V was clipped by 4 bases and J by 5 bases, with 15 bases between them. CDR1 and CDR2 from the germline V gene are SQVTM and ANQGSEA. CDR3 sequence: CSVVTGSGNEQYF. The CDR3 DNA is TGCAGCGTTGTTACCGGGTCAGGGAACGAGCAGTACTTC.

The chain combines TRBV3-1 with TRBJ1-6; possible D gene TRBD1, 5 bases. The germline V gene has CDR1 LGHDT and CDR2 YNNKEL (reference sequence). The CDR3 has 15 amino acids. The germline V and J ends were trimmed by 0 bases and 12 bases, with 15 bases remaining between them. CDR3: CASSQDLATRGPLHF. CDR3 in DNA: TGTGCCAGCAGCCAAGATTTGGCCACTAGGGGACCCCTCCACTTT.

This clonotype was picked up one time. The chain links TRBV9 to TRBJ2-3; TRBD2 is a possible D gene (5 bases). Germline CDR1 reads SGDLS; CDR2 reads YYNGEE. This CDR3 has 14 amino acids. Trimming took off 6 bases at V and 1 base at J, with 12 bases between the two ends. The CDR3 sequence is CASKSGRGTDTQYF. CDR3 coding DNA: TGTGCCAGCAAATCCGGGCGGGGCACAGATACGCAGTATTTT.

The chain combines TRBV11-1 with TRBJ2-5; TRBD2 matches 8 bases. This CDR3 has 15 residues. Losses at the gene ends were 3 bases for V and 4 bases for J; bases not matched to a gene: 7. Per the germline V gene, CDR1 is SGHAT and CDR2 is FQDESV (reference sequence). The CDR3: CASSFPGTRRETQYF. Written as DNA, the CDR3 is TGTGCCAGCAGCTTCCCCGGGACTAGAAGAGAGACCCAGTACTTC.

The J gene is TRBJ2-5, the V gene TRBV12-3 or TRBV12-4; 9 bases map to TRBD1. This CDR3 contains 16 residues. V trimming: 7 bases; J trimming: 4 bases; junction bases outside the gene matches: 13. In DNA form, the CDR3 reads TGTGCCAGCACCAGATCAGACAGGGGGGCCGGAGAGACCCAGTACTTC. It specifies CASTRSDRGAGETQYF.

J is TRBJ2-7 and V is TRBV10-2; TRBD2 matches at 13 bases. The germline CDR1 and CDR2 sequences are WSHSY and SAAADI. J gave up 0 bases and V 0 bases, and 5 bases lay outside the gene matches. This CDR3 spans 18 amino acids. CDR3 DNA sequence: TGCGCCAGCAGTGAGTCTGGACTAGCGGGAGTCCTCTCCTACGAGCAGTACTTC. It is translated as CASSESGLAGVLSYEQYF.

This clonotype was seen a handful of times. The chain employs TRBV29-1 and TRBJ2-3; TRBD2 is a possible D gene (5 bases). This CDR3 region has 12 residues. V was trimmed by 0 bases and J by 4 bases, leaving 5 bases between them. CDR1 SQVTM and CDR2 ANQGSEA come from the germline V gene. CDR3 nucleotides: TGCAGCGTTGAAGATAGCGCAGATACGCAGTATTTT. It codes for CSVEDSADTQYF.

CDR3 in amino acids: CASGPSGRTLLRADTQYF. CDR3 nucleotides: TGTGCCAGCGGGCCTAGCGGGAGAACGTTATTGAGAGCAGATACGCAGTATTTT. This chain connects TRBV6-2 or TRBV6-3 to TRBJ2-3; 10 bases agree with TRBD2. V trimming: 8 bases; J trimming: 4 bases; junction bases outside the gene matches: 18. Germline V CDR1 and CDR2: MNHEY, SVGEGT. This CDR3 has 18 amino acids.

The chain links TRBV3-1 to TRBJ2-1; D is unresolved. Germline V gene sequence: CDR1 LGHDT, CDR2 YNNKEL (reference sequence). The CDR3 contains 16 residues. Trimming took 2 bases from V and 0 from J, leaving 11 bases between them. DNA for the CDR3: TGTGCCAGCAGCCAACTGCCCCTGAGCTCCTACAATGAGCAGTTCTTC. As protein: CASSQLPLSSYNEQFF.

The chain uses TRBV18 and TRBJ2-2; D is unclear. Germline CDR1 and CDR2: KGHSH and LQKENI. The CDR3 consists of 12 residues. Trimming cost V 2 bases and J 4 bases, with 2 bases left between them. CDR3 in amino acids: CASSPSTGELFF. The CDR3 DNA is TGTGCCAGCTCACCAAGCACCGGGGAGCTGTTTTTT. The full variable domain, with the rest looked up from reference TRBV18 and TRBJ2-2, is NAGVMQNPRHLVRRRGQEARLRCSPMKGHSHVYWYRQLPEEGLKFMVYLQKENIIDESGMPKERFSAEFPKEGPSILRIQQVVRGDSAAYFCASSPSTGELFFGEGSRLTVL.

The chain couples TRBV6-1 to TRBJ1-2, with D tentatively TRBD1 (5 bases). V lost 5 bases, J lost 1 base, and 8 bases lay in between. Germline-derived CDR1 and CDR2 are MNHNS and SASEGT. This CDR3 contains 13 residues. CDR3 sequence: CASSRTINYGYTF. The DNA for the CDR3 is TGTGCCAGCAGTAGGACAATTAACTATGGCTACACCTTC.

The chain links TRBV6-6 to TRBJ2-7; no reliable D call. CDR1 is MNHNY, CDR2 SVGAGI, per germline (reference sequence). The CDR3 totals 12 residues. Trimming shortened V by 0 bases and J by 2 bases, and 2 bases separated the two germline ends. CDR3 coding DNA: TGTGCCAGCAGTTACTCACCCTACGAGCAGTACTTC. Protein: CASSYSPYEQYF.

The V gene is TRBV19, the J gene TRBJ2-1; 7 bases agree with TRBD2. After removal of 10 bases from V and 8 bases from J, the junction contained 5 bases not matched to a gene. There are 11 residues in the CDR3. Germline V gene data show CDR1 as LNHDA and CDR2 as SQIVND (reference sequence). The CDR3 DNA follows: TGTGCCACGGGGAGGGTCGATGAGCAGTTCTTC. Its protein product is CATGRVDEQFF. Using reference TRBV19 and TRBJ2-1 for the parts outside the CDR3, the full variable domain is DGGITQSPKYLFRKEGQNVTLSCEQNLNHDAMYWYRQDPGQGLRLIYYSQIVNDFQKGDIAEGYSVSREKKESFPLTVTSAQKNPTAFYLCATGRVDEQFFGPGTRLTVL.

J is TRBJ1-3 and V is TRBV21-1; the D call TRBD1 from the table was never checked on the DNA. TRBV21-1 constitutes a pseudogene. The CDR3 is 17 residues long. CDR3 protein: CASSVYGTVNSGNTIYF. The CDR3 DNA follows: TGTGCCAGCAGCGTGTACGGGACAGTTAACTCTGGAAACACCATATATTTT.